The 22 T cell receptor beta chains reported below all come from one sample, sequenced in a study of cytomegalovirus exposure and HLA in healthy donors (dated by TCRdb to about 2017). Library method: the immunoSEQ multiplex PCR assay. The multiplex PCR relied on a mix of 60 forward primers for TCR Vbeta segments and 13 reverse primers for TCR Jbeta segments. The source is immuneACCESS, and TCRdb retained only in-frame sequences with V and J called. Part of the clones is not carried over; for the studies checked, unresolved V genes explain less than half of this, and the remainder is unexplained. This sample lists roughly 290,000 clones; roughly 89% were detected once. More than 2% of the sample goes to the ten largest clones. The sequenced material came from PBMCs. Receptors originate from a woman younger than 30 in good health and CMV-seronegative.

The V gene is TRBV6-1, the J gene TRBJ2-2; 9 bases agree with TRBD2. Trimming cost V 4 bases and J 4 bases; bases outside gene matches: 7. Germline V CDR1 and CDR2: MNHNS, SASEGT. The CDR3 consists of 16 residues. The CDR3 DNA follows: TGTGCCAGCAGTGTGGATGCGGGGGGGCCCACCGGGGAGCTGTTTTTT. Its protein is CASSVDAGGPTGELFF.

The chain links TRBV10-2 to TRBJ2-2; possibly TRBD2 for D (6 bases). The CDR3 is made up of 14 amino acids. Germline V gives CDR1 WSHSY, CDR2 SAAADI. The V end was cut by 6 bases, the J end by 9 bases, with 17 bases between. CDR3 DNA: TGCGCCAGCAGCCAAGGGACTGCGATACGGGAGCTGTTTTTT. Its protein product is CASSQGTAIRELFF.

The J gene is TRBJ1-2, the V gene TRBV6-1; maybe TRBD1 (5 bases). This CDR3 has 16 residues. Germline V gives CDR1 MNHNS, CDR2 SASEGT. V was trimmed by 2 bases and J by 0 bases, leaving 13 bases between them. CDR3 sequence reads: CASSESPGWTNYGYTF. The CDR3 DNA follows: TGTGCCAGCAGTGAATCTCCAGGGTGGACTAACTATGGCTACACCTTC.

This sequence joins TRBV15 and TRBJ1-2; D is uncertain. Germline CDR1 is LNHNV and CDR2 is YYDKDF (reference sequence). With 0 bases removed from V and 8 bases from J, the gap between germline ends came to 13 bases. The CDR3 loop spans 14 amino acids. The CDR3 nucleotides read TGTGCCACCAGCAGAGATCAAGAGGGTTGGGGCTACACCTTC. Protein product: CATSRDQEGWGYTF.

This rearrangement joins TRBV19 to TRBJ1-5, with 8 bases that match TRBD1. CDR1 is LNHDA and CDR2 is SQIVND in the germline V gene (reference sequence). J was trimmed by 3 bases and V by 5 bases; bases with no gene match: 12. The CDR3 sequence is 17 residues long. In DNA form, the CDR3 reads TGTGCCAGTAGTTGGGGACAGGATTCGGCAATCAATCAGCCCCAGCATTTT. Translating gives CASSWGQDSAINQPQHF.

The rearrangement links TRBV5-6 to TRBJ2-1; D is possibly TRBD1 (6 bases). The CDR3 covers 14 residues. V lost 1 base, J lost 7 bases, and 12 bases lay in between. Germline assignment: CDR1 SGHDT and CDR2 YYEEEE. CDR3 loop: CASSLPGVVNEQFF. CDR3 bases: TGTGCCAGCAGCTTGCCAGGGGTAGTAAATGAGCAGTTCTTC.

The chain recombines TRBV25-1 with TRBJ1-1; 12 nucleotides line up with TRBD1. V lost 1 base and J lost 5; bases outside the gene matches: 8. From germline, CDR1 is MGHDK and CDR2 SYGVNS. This CDR3 has 17 amino acids. The CDR3 region is CASSEFPGTGGWTEAFF. For the CDR3, the DNA is TGTGCCAGCAGTGAATTCCCCGGGACAGGGGGCTGGACTGAAGCTTTCTTT.

V gene TRBV9 combines with J gene TRBJ1-6, with TRBD1 identical over 8 bases. The ends lost 1 base at V and 6 bases at J; junction bases unmatched: 6. CDR3 length: 16 amino acids. Germline V CDR1 and CDR2: SGDLS, YYNGEE. CDR3 in DNA: TGTGCCAGCAGCGTATCTGGGACAGGCCCTAATTCACCCCTCCACTTT. Protein: CASSVSGTGPNSPLHF.

The CDR3 DNA reads TGTGCCAGCAGCGAAAACAACGGGAGGGGTAATGAAAAACTGTTTTTT. This translates into CASSENNGRGNEKLFF. V gene TRBV9 combines with J gene TRBJ1-4; possible D gene TRBD1, 5 bases. The CDR3 contains 16 residues. V dropped 3 bases and J dropped 4 bases, with 16 bases sitting between them. The germline V gene has CDR1 SGDLS and CDR2 YYNGEE.

The chain uses TRBV19 and TRBJ1-2; a weak D match, TRBD1 (5 bases). The CDR3 totals 14 residues. Germline CDR1 and CDR2: LNHDA and SQIVND (reference sequence). V shed 5 bases and J shed 5 bases, with 15 bases lying between them. This chain's CDR3 is CASSSSGGGYGYTF. The CDR3 region has the DNA TGTGCCAGTAGTTCCTCCGGGGGAGGTTATGGCTACACCTTC. Looking up the rest from reference TRBV19 and TRBJ1-2 gives the full variable domain: DGGITQSPKYLFRKEGQNVTLSCEQNLNHDAMYWYRQDPGQGLRLIYYSQIVNDFQKGDIAEGYSVSREKKESFPLTVTSAQKNPTAFYLCASSSSGGGYGYTFGSGTRLTVV.

V usage is TRBV4-2 and J usage is TRBJ1-1; D not certain. The CDR3 totals 15 residues. The ends were cut back, 1 base at V and 0 bases at J, with 9 bases in the middle. Per the germline V gene, CDR1 is LGHNA and CDR2 is YNFKEQ. The DNA for the CDR3 is TGTGCCAGCAGCCAAGTAAGCCTTTTGAACACTGAAGCTTTCTTT. Its protein product is CASSQVSLLNTEAFF.

V is TRBV5-1 and J is TRBJ1-6; 7 bases match TRBD1. Germline lookup yields CDR1 SGHRS and CDR2 YFSETQ. J gave up 7 bases and V 4 bases, and 11 bases lay outside the gene matches. The CDR3 runs 16 residues. CDR3 bases: TGCGCCAGCAGCCTTGAGACAGGGCGTAAAAATTCACCCCTCCACTTT. Translating it yields CASSLETGRKNSPLHF.

V gene TRBV6-1 combines with J gene TRBJ2-7; 9 nucleotides align to TRBD1. V was clipped by 5 bases and J by 2 bases; unmatched bases: 7. This CDR3 comprises 15 residues. The germline V gene encodes CDR1 MNHNS and CDR2 SASEGT. Here the CDR3 DNA reads TGTGCCAGCAGTCCGACCGGGACAGGGACCTACGAGCAGTACTTC. Translation gives CASSPTGTGTYEQYF.

This clone was seen a handful of times. The J gene is TRBJ1-1, the V gene TRBV6-6; D uncertain. V was shortened by 6 bases and J by 3 bases, with 8 bases between the two germline ends. Germline CDR1 is MNHNY and CDR2 is SVGAGI (reference sequence). The CDR3 covers 12 residues. The CDR3 DNA reads as TGTGCCAGCAGCAACCGGGACACTGAAGCTTTCTTT. Its translation is CASSNRDTEAFF.

The V call is TRBV2, the J call TRBJ1-2, with no clear D. The germline gives CDR1 SNHLY, CDR2 FYNNEI. The V and J ends lost 9 bases and 4 bases respectively, with 15 bases between them. The CDR3 totals 13 residues. The CDR3 bases are TGTGCCAGACCACCGACGGGTACCTATGGCTACACCTTC. This sequence encodes CARPPTGTYGYTF.

Worth noting for this clone: At one end the junction does not follow the germline gene, possibly because of a read error. CDR3 nucleotides: TGTGCTAGCAGCTTAGCTGGGGCGGGGGGATACAATGAGCAGTTCTTC. This gives the protein CASSLAGAGGYNEQFF. The rearrangement joins TRBV7-7 to TRBJ2-1; 8 nucleotides align to TRBD2. From germline, CDR1 is SSHAT and CDR2 FNYEAQ (reference sequence). The CDR3 consists of 16 residues.

The chain recombines TRBV9 with TRBJ1-3, with D uncertain. V lost 0 bases and J lost 0, with 7 bases in between. The V gene's germline CDR1 is SGDLS and CDR2 YYNGEE. The CDR3 loop spans 15 amino acids. The CDR3 sequence: CASSVGAASGNTIYF. The CDR3 DNA sequence: TGTGCCAGCAGCGTAGGCGCGGCCTCTGGAAACACCATATATTTT.

The CDR3 reads CASSSGGQPQHF. The CDR3 DNA is TGTGCCAGCTCCTCGGGCGGGCAGCCCCAGCATTTT. The chain employs TRBV2 and TRBJ1-5; D is ambiguous. V gave up 8 bases and J gave up 7 bases, with 12 bases separating them. CDR3 length: 12 residues. Germline-derived CDR1 and CDR2 are SNHLY and FYNNEI. Drawing the rest from reference TRBV2 and TRBJ1-5, the complete variable domain is EPEVTQTPSHQVTQMGQEVILRCVPISNHLYFYWYRQILGQKVEFLVSFYNNEISEKSEIFDDQFSVERPDGSNFTLKIRSTKLEDSAMYFCASSSGGQPQHFGDGTRLSIL.

The sample holds one count of this clone. V is TRBV6-1 and J is TRBJ1-1, with a weak D call TRBD1 (6 bases). The CDR3 is made up of 12 amino acids. The V gene lost 6 bases and the J gene lost 8 bases, with 13 bases spanning the gap. The V gene's germline CDR1 is MNHNS and CDR2 SASEGT. The CDR3 region has the DNA TGTGCCAGCAGCCCGGGGGGCAGAGAAGCTTTCTTT. It codes for CASSPGGREAFF.

This sequence joins TRBV9 and TRBJ1-5; possibly TRBD1 for D (6 bases). V was clipped by 7 bases and J by 5 bases, with 13 bases between them. The CDR3 has 13 residues. The germline gives CDR1 SGDLS, CDR2 YYNGEE. CDR3 sequence: CASLGHPYQPQHF. CDR3 DNA sequence: TGTGCCAGCCTGGGACACCCTTATCAGCCCCAGCATTTT. Based on the CDR3 plus reference TRBV9 and TRBJ1-5, the full variable domain is DSGVTQTPKHLITATGQRVTLRCSPRSGDLSVYWYQQSLDQGLQFLIQYYNGEERAKGNILERFSAQQFPDLHSELNLSSLELGDSALYFCASLGHPYQPQHFGDGTRLSIL.

This rearrangement joins TRBV27 to TRBJ2-1, with TRBD2 matching 12 bases. The CDR3 loop spans 16 amino acids. V shed 6 bases, J shed 7 bases, and the junction held 10 bases outside the gene matches. Germline lookup yields CDR1 MNHEY and CDR2 SMNVEV (reference sequence). For the CDR3, the DNA is TGTGCCAGCAGAAGGACGAGACTAGCGGGGGAGAATGAGCAGTTCTTC. It encodes CASRRTRLAGENEQFF.

This chain joins TRBV7-3 and TRBJ2-3; 10 bases fit TRBD2. V lost 5 bases and J lost 6; bases outside the gene matches: 2. CDR1 is SGHTA and CDR2 is FQGTGA in the germline V gene. The CDR3 sequence is 13 residues long. In DNA form, the CDR3 reads TGTGCCAGCAGCCCGGGACTAGCGGATACGCAGTATTTT. Its translation: CASSPGLADTQYF.